This T cell receptor (beta chain) was found in a study of cytomegalovirus exposure and HLA in healthy donors. The study, taken as a whole, reports: Cytomegalovirus association was assigned to approximately 160 TCR beta chains. According to a subsequent analysis, TCR clusters from the first cohort were inclined to appear together in the 130 or so validation repertoires.

J was trimmed by 2 bases and V by 5 bases; bases with no gene match: 9. Germline V gene data show CDR1 as SGHRS and CDR2 as YFSETQ. CDR3 length: 16 amino acids. Sequenced by immunoSEQ multiplex PCR; TCRdb stores in-frame clones only, minus some. The sample shows roughly 120,000 clones, around nine tenths of them seen only once. A word on this clone: Antigen unknown.

The chain joins TRBV5-1 to TRBJ2-2, with 7 bases matching TRBD1. The sequenced material came from PBMCs. This TCR was sampled from a woman in her 30s in good health and CMV-seropositive. CDR3 sequence: CASSLEGAHNTGELFF. The CDR3 coding sequence is TGCGCCAGCAGTCTTGAGGGGGCCCATAACACCGGGGAGCTGTTTTTT.